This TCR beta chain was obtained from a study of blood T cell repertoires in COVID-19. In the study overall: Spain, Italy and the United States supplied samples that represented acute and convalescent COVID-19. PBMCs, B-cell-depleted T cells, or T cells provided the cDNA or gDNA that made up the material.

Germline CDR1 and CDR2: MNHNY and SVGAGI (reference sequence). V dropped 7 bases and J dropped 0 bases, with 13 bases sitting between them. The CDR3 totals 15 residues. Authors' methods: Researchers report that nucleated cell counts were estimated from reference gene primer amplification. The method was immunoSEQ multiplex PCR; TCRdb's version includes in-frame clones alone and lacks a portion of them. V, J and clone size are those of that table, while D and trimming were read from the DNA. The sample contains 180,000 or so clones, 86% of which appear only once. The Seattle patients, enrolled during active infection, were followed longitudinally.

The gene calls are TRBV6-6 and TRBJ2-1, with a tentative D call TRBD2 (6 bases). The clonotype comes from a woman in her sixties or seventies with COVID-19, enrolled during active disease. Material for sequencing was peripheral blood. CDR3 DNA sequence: TGTGCCAGCATGCCCTGGGACTCCTCCTACAATGAGCAGTTCTTC. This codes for CASMPWDSSYNEQFF.